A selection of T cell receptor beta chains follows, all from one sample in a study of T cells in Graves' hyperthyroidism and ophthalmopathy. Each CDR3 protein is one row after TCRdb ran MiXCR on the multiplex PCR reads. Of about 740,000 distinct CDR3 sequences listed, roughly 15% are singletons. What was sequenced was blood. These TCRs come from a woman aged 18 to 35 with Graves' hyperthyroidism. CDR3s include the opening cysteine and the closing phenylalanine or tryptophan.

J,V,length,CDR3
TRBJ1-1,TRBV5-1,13,CASSLEGRTEAFF
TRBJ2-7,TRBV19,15,CASSMVAGGPDEQYF
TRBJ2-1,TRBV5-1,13,CASSLAPDNEQFF
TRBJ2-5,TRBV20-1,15,CSARDSATGIETQYF
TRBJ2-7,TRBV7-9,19,CASSLYSGTGGFFSYEQYF
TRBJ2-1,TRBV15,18,CATSRTRLAMSSYNEQFF
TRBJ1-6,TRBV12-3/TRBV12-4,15,CASSLTGTGDSPLHF
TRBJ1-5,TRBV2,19,CASGTSGTGALYSNQPQHF
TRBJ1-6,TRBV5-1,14,CASATAGHNSPLHF
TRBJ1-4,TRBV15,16,CATSRDGAGLNEKLFF
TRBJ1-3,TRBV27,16,CASSPQTASSGNTIYF
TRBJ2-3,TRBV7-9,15,CASSFVAGGTDTQYF
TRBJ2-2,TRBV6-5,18,CASSYGRAGGPETGELFF
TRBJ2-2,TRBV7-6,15,CASSLAPPSTGELFF
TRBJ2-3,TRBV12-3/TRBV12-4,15,CASSIAGGFTDTQYF
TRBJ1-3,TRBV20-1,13,CSASSGDGNTIYF
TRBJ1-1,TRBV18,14,CASSPARRNTEAFF
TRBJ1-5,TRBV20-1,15,CSARDTAHSNQPQHF
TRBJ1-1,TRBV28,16,CASSPLIGTGNTEAFF
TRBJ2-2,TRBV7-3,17,CASSLRYTTTNTEELFF
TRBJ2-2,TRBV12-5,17,CASGDAIAGLNTGELFF
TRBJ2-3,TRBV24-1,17,CATSDLTSGSGTDTQYF